The next 16 T cell receptor beta chains were all read from a single sample in a study of CD8+ T cells in alopecia areata. TCR sequencing used cDNA made by reverse transcription of extracted RNA. The repertoire was sequenced with immunoSEQ multiplex PCR; TCRdb's copy has only in-frame clones and lacks some. Of 190,000 or so clones listed, roughly 50% are singletons. Treatment reported: oral pan-JAK inhibitor, 5-10 mg twice daily. Sequencing was performed on CD8+ T cells sorted from blood, taken at week 24, from a patient treated with tofacitinib. These receptors originate from a human donor with alopecia areata.

The count of this clone is one. This chain uses TRBV13 with TRBJ2-7, with D possibly TRBD1 on 5 matching bases. V gave up 5 bases and J gave up 0 bases, with 14 bases separating them. The CDR3 runs to 15 residues. CDR1 and CDR2 from the germline V gene are PRHDT and FYEKMQ (reference sequence). As DNA, the CDR3 is TGTGCCAGCAGCCCCCGTGACAGAAACTCCTACGAGCAGTACTTC. It yields the protein CASSPRDRNSYEQYF.

The V call is TRBV27, the J call TRBJ1-1; D call uncertain. Trimming stripped 1 base from V and 1 base from J, with 4 bases between. CDR1 MNHEY and CDR2 SMNVEV come from the germline V gene (reference sequence). The CDR3 is 13 amino acids. DNA for the CDR3: TGTGCCAGCAGTTTATACGCGAACACTGAAGCTTTCTTT. Translated, it gives CASSLYANTEAFF.

CDR3 in amino acids: CSVGGTSAYEQYF. In DNA, the CDR3 is TGCAGCGTTGGGGGGACATCGGCCTACGAGCAGTACTTC. The chain recombines TRBV29-1 with TRBJ2-7; possibly TRBD1 for D (6 bases). V was cut by 4 bases and J by 2 bases, with 12 bases left in between. Per the germline V gene, CDR1 is SQVTM and CDR2 is ANQGSEA. The CDR3 is 13 residues long.

This sequence joins TRBV4-2 and TRBJ2-1; 8 nucleotides align to TRBD2. CDR3 length equals 17 residues. Germline CDR1 reads LGHNA; CDR2 reads YNFKEQ. V gave up 0 bases and J gave up 4 bases; unmatched junction bases: 8. The CDR3 sequence: CASSQEWGGGLYNEQFF. The CDR3, as DNA: TGTGCCAGCAGCCAAGAATGGGGCGGGGGGCTATACAATGAGCAGTTCTTC.

This clone was picked up a small number of times. This sequence joins TRBV9 and TRBJ1-6; D ambiguous. Deletions cut 0 bases from V and 0 bases from J, with 13 bases between. The CDR3 is made up of 18 amino acids. The germline V gene encodes CDR1 SGDLS and CDR2 YYNGEE. CDR3 DNA: TGTGCCAGCAGCGTAGATGGTTCCGCCAGCTCCTATAATTCACCCCTCCACTTT. Translating it yields CASSVDGSASSYNSPLHF. Full variable domain (rest looked up from reference TRBV9 and TRBJ1-6): DSGVTQTPKHLITATGQRVTLRCSPRSGDLSVYWYQQSLDQGLQFLIQYYNGEERAKGNILERFSAQQFPDLHSELNLSSLELGDSALYFCASSVDGSASSYNSPLHFGNGTRLTVT.

J is TRBJ2-3 and V is TRBV7-9; 11 bases align to TRBD2. After removal of 7 bases from V and 0 bases from J, the junction contained 3 bases not matched to a gene. The V gene's germline CDR1 is SEHNR and CDR2 FQNEAQ (reference sequence). This CDR3 is 15 amino acids long. The CDR3 spells CASTLAGGSTDTQYF. The CDR3 bases are TGTGCCAGCACCCTAGCGGGGGGTAGCACAGATACGCAGTATTTT. The full variable domain, rest sourced from reference TRBV7-9 and TRBJ2-3, is DTGVSQNPRHKITKRGQNVTFRCDPISEHNRLYWYRQTLGQGPEFLTYFQNEAQLEKSRLLSDRFSAERPKGSFSTLEIQRTEQGDSAMYLCASTLAGGSTDTQYFGPGTRLTVL.

This CDR3 is CAWSSGFTPQHF. The CDR3 DNA reads as TGTGCCTGGAGCTCAGGCTTTACGCCCCAGCATTTT. This chain uses TRBV30 with TRBJ1-5; D is unclear. The V and J ends lost 3 bases and 9 bases respectively, with 12 bases between them. Germline V gene sequence: CDR1 GTSNPN, CDR2 SVGIG (reference sequence). The CDR3 spans 12 residues. The whole variable domain, remainder taken from reference TRBV30 and TRBJ1-5, is SQTIHQWPATLVQPVGSPLSLECTVEGTSNPNLYWYRQAAGRGLQLLFYSVGIGQISSEVPQNLSASRPQDRQFILSSKKLLLSDSGFYLCAWSSGFTPQHFGDGTRLSIL.

In this sample, this clone turned up once. This sequence joins TRBV19 and TRBJ1-2; D is uncertain. V was pared by 2 bases and J by 3 bases, with 10 bases between. The CDR3 contains 14 residues. Looked up from germline, CDR1 is LNHDA and CDR2 is SQIVND (reference sequence). In DNA, the CDR3 is TGTGCCAGTAGTATAATAACCGGATACTATGGCTACACCTTC. Its translation is CASSIITGYYGYTF.

This sequence joins TRBV29-1 and TRBJ2-7; 10 nucleotides match TRBD1. Germline V gene data show CDR1 as SQVTM and CDR2 as ANQGSEA. V was pared by 6 bases and J by 10 bases, with 12 bases of the junction left unmatched. This CDR3 has 13 amino acids. This chain's CDR3 is CSVRTGGRGEQYF. The CDR3 coding sequence is TGCAGCGTCAGGACAGGGGGAAGGGGGGAACAGTACTTC.

This chain joins TRBV30 and TRBJ2-5; D is perhaps TRBD2 (6 bases). Trimming removed 7 bases at V and 3 bases at J, with 18 bases between. Per germline, CDR1 GTSNPN and CDR2 SVGIG (reference sequence). The CDR3 is made up of 14 amino acids. The CDR3 bases are TGTGCCTCCCTTAGCCTCGGACTAAAAGAGACCCAGTACTTC. Protein sequence: CASLSLGLKETQYF. The variable domain in full, with the rest retrieved from reference TRBV30 and TRBJ2-5, is SQTIHQWPATLVQPVGSPLSLECTVEGTSNPNLYWYRQAAGRGLQLLFYSVGIGQISSEVPQNLSASRPQDRQFILSSKKLLLSDSGFYLCASLSLGLKETQYFGPGTRLLVL.

On this clone itself: A much larger clone differs by one base, so this may be a read error. This rearrangement joins TRBV7-9 to TRBJ2-3, with D hard to call. The CDR3 is 12 amino acids. The germline V gene encodes CDR1 SEHNR and CDR2 FQNEAQ (reference sequence). V was shortened by 2 bases and J by 3 bases, with 3 bases between the two germline ends. In DNA form, the CDR3 reads TGTGCCAGCAGCTTAAGGACAGATACGCAGTATTTT. It specifies CASSLRTDTQYF.

This clone has only a few counts. This chain connects TRBV5-1 to TRBJ1-3; D is perhaps TRBD1 (5 bases). Trimming stripped 3 bases from V and 8 bases from J, with 18 bases between. The germline gives CDR1 SGHRS, CDR2 YFSETQ. The CDR3 consists of 15 residues. CDR3 region: CASSSTGTRDDTIYF. The CDR3 DNA reads as TGCGCCAGCAGCTCGACCGGGACGAGGGATGACACCATATATTTT. Drawing the rest from reference TRBV5-1 and TRBJ1-3, the complete variable domain is KAGVTQTPRYLIKTRGQQVTLSCSPISGHRSVSWYQQTPGQGLQFLFEYFSETQRNKGNFPGRFSGRQFSNSRSEMNVSTLELGDSALYLCASSSTGTRDDTIYFGEGSWLTVV.

The chain links TRBV7-8 to TRBJ2-7; tentative D call: TRBD1 (6 bases). The CDR3 extends over 15 amino acids. Germline V CDR1 and CDR2: SGHVS, FQNEAQ. V was shortened by 4 bases and J by 0 bases, with 13 bases between the two germline ends. CDR3 bases: TGTGCCAGCAGCTCGTGGACAGCAGTCTCCTACGAGCAGTACTTC. It translates to CASSSWTAVSYEQYF.

This clone was counted once. The rearrangement uses TRBV6-6 and TRBJ1-2; a possible D gene is TRBD1 (5 bases). V was clipped by 8 bases and J by 8 bases, with 12 bases between them. Germline V gene data show CDR1 as MNHNY and CDR2 as SVGAGI (reference sequence). The CDR3 extends over 11 amino acids. For the CDR3, the DNA is TGTGCCAGCGGGGGGGAACCGGGCTACACCTTC. Amino acid sequence: CASGGEPGYTF.

The rearrangement uses TRBV29-1 and TRBJ2-1, with D perhaps being TRBD1 or TRBD2 (5 bases each). This CDR3 comprises 12 residues. Germline assignment: CDR1 SQVTM and CDR2 ANQGSEA. Between the trimmed V and J ends, which lost 6 bases and 7 bases, there was a span of 13 bases. CDR3 bases: TGCAGCGTACCGGGACCGACAAATGAGCAGTTCTTC. Translation gives CSVPGPTNEQFF.

The chain links TRBV29-1 to TRBJ2-2; D gene unclear. Trimming cost V 8 bases and J 4 bases, with 8 bases left between them. This CDR3 has 11 residues. The germline CDR1 and CDR2 sequences are SQVTM and ANQGSEA. This CDR3 is CSIWGTGELFF. DNA of the CDR3: TGCAGCATATGGGGCACCGGGGAGCTGTTTTTT.